Listed below are T cell receptor beta chains from one sample, sequenced in a study of cytomegalovirus exposure and HLA in healthy donors. Assay used: immunoSEQ multiplex PCR; TCRdb lists only in-frame clones, some missing. This sample has under 200,000 clones, with roughly four fifths found just once. The sequenced material came from PBMCs. These receptors originate from a woman aged 25 to 39 in good health and CMV-seropositive. CDR3s include the opening cysteine and the closing phenylalanine or tryptophan. A D gene is named only where the DNA matches it firmly. Some rows have no size entry. The others give once, few or many, or a class for an expanded clone.

size	J	V	D	DNA	CDR3
-	TRBJ1-2	TRBV10-3	-	TGTGCCATCAGCCGAGGGGGAAAAGGAGGCTACACCTTC	CAISRGGKGGYTF
-	TRBJ2-7	TRBV6-5	TRBD1	TGTGCCAGCAGGCGGAGATCGGACAGGGCTTACGAGCAGTACTTC	CASRRRSDRAYEQYF
-	TRBJ2-7	TRBV25-1	-	TGTGCCAGCAGTGAACGACATCCGGCTGGCGAGCAGTACTTC	CASSERHPAGEQYF
-	TRBJ2-7	TRBV4-3	TRBD1	TGCGCCAGCAGCCCCCGGGACAGATCCTACGAGCAGTACTTC	CASSPRDRSYEQYF
-	TRBJ1-4	TRBV9	-	TGTGCCAGCAGCGTAGGGGGGCGTGGGGGTGAAAAACTGTTTTTT	CASSVGGRGGEKLFF
-	TRBJ1-6	TRBV27	TRBD1	TGTGCCAGCAGTTTCACAGGGGGCTCACCCCTCCACTTT	CASSFTGGSPLHF
-	TRBJ2-5	TRBV7-2	TRBD2	TGTGCCAGCAGCTTAGGGGGGGGGACTGGGGAGACCCAGTACTTC	CASSLGGGTGETQYF
once	TRBJ1-2	TRBV15	TRBD1	TGTGCCACCAGCACCTTACAGGGGAACTACACCTTC	CATSTLQGNYTF
-	TRBJ1-5	TRBV19	-	TGTGCCAGTAGTATCGGGTATCAGCCCCAGCATTTT	CASSIGYQPQHF
-	TRBJ2-1	TRBV19	TRBD1	TGTGCCAGTAGCCGGGACAGGGGGTCCTACAATGAGCAGTTCTTC	CASSRDRGSYNEQFF
-	TRBJ2-1	TRBV5-1	TRBD1	TGCGCCAGCAGCTGGGGCGGGACAGGGTGGTTCAATGAGCAGTTCTTC	CASSWGGTGWFNEQFF
-	TRBJ2-7	TRBV6-1	TRBD1	TGTGCCAGCAGTGAAGGGGGTAGGGGGCTCTACGAGCAGTACTTC	CASSEGGRGLYEQYF
few	TRBJ2-2	TRBV7-2	-	TGTGCCAGCAGCTTACAGGGTGAAGGCGGGGAGCTGTTTTTT	CASSLQGEGGELFF
-	TRBJ2-3	TRBV9	TRBD2	TGTGCCAGCAGCGTGGGCGGGAGCGGCACAGATACGCAGTATTTT	CASSVGGSGTDTQYF
-	TRBJ2-5	TRBV7-9	TRBD1	TGTGCCAGCAGTGGACAGGTCGGGACAGGGGGCTCCCTGGAGACCCAGTACTTC	CASSGQVGTGGSLETQYF
-	TRBJ2-2	TRBV29-1	-	TGCAGCGGACGACTGAACACCGGGGAGCTGTTTTTT	CSGRLNTGELFF
once	TRBJ1-3	TRBV9	-	TGTGCCAGCAGCGTAGCCGGCGACAGGAGAAACACCATATATTTT	CASSVAGDRRNTIYF
-	TRBJ1-1	TRBV11-2	-	TGTGCCAGCAGCTCGCCGTGGAGGGGAGATAGGAACACTGAAGCTTTCTTT	CASSSPWRGDRNTEAFF
-	TRBJ2-3	TRBV9	-	TGTGCCAGCAGCGTAGCTACAGGGGGGGACTCTGCATATACGCAGTATTTT	CASSVATGGDSAYTQYF
-	TRBJ1-5	TRBV28	-	TGTGCCAGCAGTTACGAGGTGAATCAGCCCCAGCATTTT	CASSYEVNQPQHF
-	TRBJ2-7	TRBV29-1	-	TGCAGCGTTGTGCGGCCCCCATACGAGCAGTACTTC	CSVVRPPYEQYF
-	TRBJ1-5	TRBV6-5	-	TGTGCCAGCGCCGCTGCGGGGGGCGAACATCAGCCCCAGCATTTT	CASAAAGGEHQPQHF
-	TRBJ1-1	TRBV7-8	-	TGTGCCAGCAGCCGCCCCCGGGGACAACTGAACACTGAAGCTTTCTTT	CASSRPRGQLNTEAFF
-	TRBJ1-1	TRBV7-2	-	TGTGCCAGCAGCTTGACAGAAAAGAACACTGAAGCTTTCTTT	CASSLTEKNTEAFF
-	TRBJ1-1	TRBV5-6	-	TGTGCCAGCAGCCTGCGTCGCGGCACTGAAGCTTTCTTT	CASSLRRGTEAFF
few	TRBJ1-3	TRBV25-1	TRBD1	TGTGCCAGCAGTGAACCTACTTTTCCGGGACAGGGAAACACCATATATTTT	CASSEPTFPGQGNTIYF
-	TRBJ2-2	TRBV9	TRBD2	TGTGCCAGCAGCGTACTAATAGCGGCGGGGGGCTCCACCGGGGAGCTGTTTTTT	CASSVLIAAGGSTGELFF
few	TRBJ1-5	TRBV30	-	TGTGCCTGGAGTGTCCTATTGGGGCACGATCAGCCCCAGCATTTT	CAWSVLLGHDQPQHF
-	TRBJ2-7	TRBV7-6	TRBD2	TGTGCCAGCAGCCTTGACGAGGGACTACGGGCACCCTACGAGCAGTACTTC	CASSLDEGLRAPYEQYF
-	TRBJ1-1	TRBV5-4	-	TGTGCCAGCAGCCTAACGGGGAATGAAGCTTTCTTT	CASSLTGNEAFF
-	TRBJ2-2	TRBV5-1	-	TGCGCCAGCAGCTTGGTTCTTATGAGGGCCACCGGGGAGCTGTTTTTT	CASSLVLMRATGELFF
-	TRBJ1-2	TRBV27	-	TGTGCCAGCAGTTTAACGGGACTCGCGGGTGGCTACACCTTC	CASSLTGLAGGYTF
-	TRBJ1-1	TRBV9	-	TGTGCCAGCAGCGTAGCGGGATACGGCACTGAAGCTTTCTTT	CASSVAGYGTEAFF
-	TRBJ1-1	TRBV19	-	TGTGCCAGTAGTATAACCCAGGGGAACACTGAAGCTTTCTTT	CASSITQGNTEAFF
-	TRBJ2-5	TRBV5-4	-	TGTGCCAGCAGCTTTCAAGCGGGAGAGACCCAGTACTTC	CASSFQAGETQYF